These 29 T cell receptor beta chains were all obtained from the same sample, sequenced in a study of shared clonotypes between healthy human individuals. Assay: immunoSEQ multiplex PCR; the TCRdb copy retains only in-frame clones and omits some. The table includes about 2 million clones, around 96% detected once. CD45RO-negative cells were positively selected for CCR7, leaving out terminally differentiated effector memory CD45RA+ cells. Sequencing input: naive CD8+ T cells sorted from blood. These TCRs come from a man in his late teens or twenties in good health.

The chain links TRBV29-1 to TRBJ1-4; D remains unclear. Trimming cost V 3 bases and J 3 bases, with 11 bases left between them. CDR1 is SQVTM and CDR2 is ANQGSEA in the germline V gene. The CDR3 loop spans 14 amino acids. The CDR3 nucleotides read TGCAGCGTTGATGCCGGGTCGCCTAATGAAAAACTGTTTTTT. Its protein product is CSVDAGSPNEKLFF.

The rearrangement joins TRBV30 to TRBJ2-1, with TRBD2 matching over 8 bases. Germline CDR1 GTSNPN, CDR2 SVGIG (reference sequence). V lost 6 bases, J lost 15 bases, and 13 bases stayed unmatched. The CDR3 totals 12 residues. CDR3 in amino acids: CACSSGGLMPFF. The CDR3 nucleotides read TGTGCCTGTTCCTCGGGGGGGCTGATGCCGTTCTTC.

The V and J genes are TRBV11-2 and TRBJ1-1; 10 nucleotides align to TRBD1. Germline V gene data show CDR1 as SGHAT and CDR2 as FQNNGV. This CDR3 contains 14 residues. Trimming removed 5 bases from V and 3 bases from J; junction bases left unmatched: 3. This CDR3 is CASSPGTGDTEAFF. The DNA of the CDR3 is TGTGCCAGCAGCCCAGGGACAGGGGACACTGAAGCTTTCTTT.

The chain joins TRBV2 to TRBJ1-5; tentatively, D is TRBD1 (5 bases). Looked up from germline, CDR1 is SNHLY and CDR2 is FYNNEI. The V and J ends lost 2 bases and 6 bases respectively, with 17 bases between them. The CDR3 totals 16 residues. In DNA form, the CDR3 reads TGTGCCAGCAGTGAATTGGAGTCGGGGGTAGGTCAGCCCCAGCATTTT. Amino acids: CASSELESGVGQPQHF.

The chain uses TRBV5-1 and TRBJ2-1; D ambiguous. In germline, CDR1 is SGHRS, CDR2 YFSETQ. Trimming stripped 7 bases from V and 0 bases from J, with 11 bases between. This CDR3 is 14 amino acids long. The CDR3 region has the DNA TGCGCCAGCTTGGACGAGAGCTCCTACAATGAGCAGTTCTTC. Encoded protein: CASLDESSYNEQFF.

As DNA, the CDR3 is TGCGCCAGCAGCGCGGACCGATATGAAAAACTGTTTTTT. Protein sequence: CASSADRYEKLFF. The chain has TRBV5-1 and TRBJ1-4; D remains ambiguous. V was cut by 4 bases and J by 6 bases, with 10 bases left in between. The germline V gene encodes CDR1 SGHRS and CDR2 YFSETQ. The CDR3 loop spans 13 amino acids.

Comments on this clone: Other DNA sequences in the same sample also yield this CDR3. The CDR3 region is CASSLAGAPYEQYF. The CDR3 nucleotides read TGTGCCAGCAGCTTGGCGGGGGCCCCCTACGAGCAGTACTTC. The gene calls are TRBV5-6 and TRBJ2-7, with D possibly called TRBD1 or TRBD2 (6 bases each). Germline CDR1 SGHDT, CDR2 YYEEEE. The V gene lost 0 bases and the J gene lost 2 bases, with 9 bases spanning the gap. This CDR3 spans 14 amino acids.

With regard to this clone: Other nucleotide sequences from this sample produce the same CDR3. The DNA of the CDR3 is TGTGCCAGCAGCTGGGACACGAACACTGAAGCTTTCTTT. Protein product: CASSWDTNTEAFF. The J gene is TRBJ1-1, the V gene TRBV5-6, with TRBD1 as a possible D gene (6 bases). The germline CDR1 and CDR2 sequences are SGHDT and YYEEEE. There are 13 residues in the CDR3. Trimming shortened V by 3 bases and J by 1 base, and 7 bases separated the two germline ends.

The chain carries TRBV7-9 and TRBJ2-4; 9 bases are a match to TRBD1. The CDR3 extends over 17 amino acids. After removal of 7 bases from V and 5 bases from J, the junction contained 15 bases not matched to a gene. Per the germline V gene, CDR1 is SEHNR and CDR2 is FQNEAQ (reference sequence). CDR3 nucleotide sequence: TGTGCCAGCACCTCTCCCCTGTGGACAGGGGAGGAAAACATTCAGTACTTC. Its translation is CASTSPLWTGEENIQYF.

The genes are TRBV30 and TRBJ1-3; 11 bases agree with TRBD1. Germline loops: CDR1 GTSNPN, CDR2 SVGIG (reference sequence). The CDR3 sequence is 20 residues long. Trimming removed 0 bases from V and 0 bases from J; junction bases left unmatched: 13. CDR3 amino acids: CAWSVGKISGTGGSGNTIYF. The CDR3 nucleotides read TGTGCCTGGAGTGTGGGAAAAATCTCCGGGACAGGGGGCTCTGGAAACACCATATATTTT.

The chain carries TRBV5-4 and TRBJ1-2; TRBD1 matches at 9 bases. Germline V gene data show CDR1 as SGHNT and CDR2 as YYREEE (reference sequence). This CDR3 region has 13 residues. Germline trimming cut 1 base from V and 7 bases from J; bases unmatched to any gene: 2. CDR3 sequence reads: CASSLSTGGGYTF. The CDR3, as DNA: TGTGCCAGCAGCTTGTCGACAGGGGGTGGCTACACCTTC.

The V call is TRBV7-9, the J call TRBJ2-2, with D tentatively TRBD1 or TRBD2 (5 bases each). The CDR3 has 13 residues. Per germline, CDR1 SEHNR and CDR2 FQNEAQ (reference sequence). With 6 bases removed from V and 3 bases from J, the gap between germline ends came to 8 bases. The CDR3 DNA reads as TGTGCCAGCAGGGGGGAATACACCGGGGAGCTGTTTTTT. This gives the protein CASRGEYTGELFF.

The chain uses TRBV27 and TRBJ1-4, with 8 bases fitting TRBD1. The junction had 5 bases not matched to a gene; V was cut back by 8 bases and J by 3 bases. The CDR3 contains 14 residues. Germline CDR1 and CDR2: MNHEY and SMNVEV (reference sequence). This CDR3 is CASGRGPANEKLFF. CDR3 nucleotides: TGTGCCAGCGGCAGGGGGCCGGCTAATGAAAAACTGTTTTTT.

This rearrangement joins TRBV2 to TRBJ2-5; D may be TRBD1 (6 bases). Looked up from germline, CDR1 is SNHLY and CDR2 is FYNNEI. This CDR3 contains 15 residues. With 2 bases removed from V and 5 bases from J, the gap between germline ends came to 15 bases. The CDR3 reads CASSERLGARETQYF. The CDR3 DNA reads TGTGCCAGCAGTGAAAGACTGGGGGCGAGGGAGACCCAGTACTTC. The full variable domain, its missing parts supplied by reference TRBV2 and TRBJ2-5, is EPEVTQTPSHQVTQMGQEVILRCVPISNHLYFYWYRQILGQKVEFLVSFYNNEISEKSEIFDDQFSVERPDGSNFTLKIRSTKLEDSAMYFCASSERLGARETQYFGPGTRLLVL.

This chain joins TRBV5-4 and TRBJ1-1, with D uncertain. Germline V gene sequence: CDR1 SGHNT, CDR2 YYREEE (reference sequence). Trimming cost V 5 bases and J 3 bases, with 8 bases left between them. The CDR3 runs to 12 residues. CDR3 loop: CASREGDTEAFF. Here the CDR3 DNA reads TGTGCCAGCAGAGAGGGAGACACTGAAGCTTTCTTT.

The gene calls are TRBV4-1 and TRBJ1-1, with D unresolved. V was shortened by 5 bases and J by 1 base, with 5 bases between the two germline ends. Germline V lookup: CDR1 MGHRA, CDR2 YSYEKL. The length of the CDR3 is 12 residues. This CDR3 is CASSFGNTEAFF. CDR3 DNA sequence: TGCGCCAGCAGCTTCGGGAACACTGAAGCTTTCTTT.

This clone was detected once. The CDR3 sequence is CASSEAPGGFEPQHF. CDR3 DNA: TGTGCCAGCAGTGAAGCGCCCGGGGGGTTCGAGCCCCAGCATTTT. The genes are TRBV6-1 and TRBJ1-5; possibly TRBD1 for D (5 bases). Germline values: CDR1 MNHNS, CDR2 SASEGT. V dropped 0 bases and J dropped 8 bases, with 14 bases sitting between them. This CDR3 has 15 residues.

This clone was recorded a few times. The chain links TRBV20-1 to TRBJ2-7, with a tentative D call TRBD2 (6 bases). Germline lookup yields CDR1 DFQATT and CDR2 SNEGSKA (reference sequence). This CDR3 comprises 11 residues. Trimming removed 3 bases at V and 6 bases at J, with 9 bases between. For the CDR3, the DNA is TGCAGTGCTAGTGTGGGGGGCGAGCAGTACTTC. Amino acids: CSASVGGEQYF.

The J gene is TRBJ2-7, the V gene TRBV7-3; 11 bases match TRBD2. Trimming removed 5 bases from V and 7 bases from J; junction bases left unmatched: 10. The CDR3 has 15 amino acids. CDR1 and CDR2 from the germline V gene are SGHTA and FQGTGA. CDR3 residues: CASSPGTSGPSEQYF. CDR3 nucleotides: TGTGCCAGCAGCCCCGGGACTAGCGGCCCCTCGGAGCAGTACTTC.

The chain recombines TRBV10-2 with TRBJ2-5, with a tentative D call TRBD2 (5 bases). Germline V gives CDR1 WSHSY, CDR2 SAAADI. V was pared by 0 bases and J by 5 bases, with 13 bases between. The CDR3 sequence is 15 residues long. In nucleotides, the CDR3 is TGCGCCAGCAGTGAGTCGGGAGACCGCTGGGAGACCCAGTACTTC. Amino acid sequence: CASSESGDRWETQYF.

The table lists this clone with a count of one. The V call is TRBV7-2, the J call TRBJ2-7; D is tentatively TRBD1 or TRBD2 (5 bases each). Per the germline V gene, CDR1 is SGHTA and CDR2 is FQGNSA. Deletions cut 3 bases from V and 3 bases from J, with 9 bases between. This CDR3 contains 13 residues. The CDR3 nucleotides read TGTGCCAGCAGCTTTGACAGCGGCTACGAGCAGTACTTC. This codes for CASSFDSGYEQYF.

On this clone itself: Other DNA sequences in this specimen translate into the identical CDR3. This CDR3 reads CASSYQGQGYEQYF. Here the CDR3 DNA reads TGTGCCAGCAGTTACCAAGGACAGGGCTACGAGCAGTACTTC. The gene calls are TRBV6-5 and TRBJ2-7, with 8 bases lining up with TRBD1. CDR3 size: 14 residues. CDR1 MNHEY and CDR2 SVGAGI come from the germline V gene. Trimming at V came to 2 bases and at J to 3 bases, leaving 3 bases not matched to a gene.

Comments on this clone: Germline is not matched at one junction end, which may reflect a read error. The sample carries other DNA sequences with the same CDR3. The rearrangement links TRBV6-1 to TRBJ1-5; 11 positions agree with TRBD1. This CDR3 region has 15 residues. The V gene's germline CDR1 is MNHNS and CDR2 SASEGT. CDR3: CASSEWTGGNQPQHF. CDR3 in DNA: TGTGCCAGCAGTGAATGGACAGGGGGCAACCAGCCCCAGCATTTT.

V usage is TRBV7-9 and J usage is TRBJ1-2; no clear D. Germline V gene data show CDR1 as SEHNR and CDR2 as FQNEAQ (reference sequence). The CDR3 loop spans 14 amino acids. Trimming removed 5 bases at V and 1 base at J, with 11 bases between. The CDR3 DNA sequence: TGTGCCAGCAGCCCCAAAAACCATAACTATGGCTACACCTTC. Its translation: CASSPKNHNYGYTF.

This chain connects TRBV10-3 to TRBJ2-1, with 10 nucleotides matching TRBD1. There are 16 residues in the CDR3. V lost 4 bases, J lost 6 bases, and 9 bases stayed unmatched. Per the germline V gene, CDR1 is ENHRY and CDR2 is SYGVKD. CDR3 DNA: TGTGCCATCAGTGGGGTAGGACAGGGGGATTCCAATGAGCAGTTCTTC. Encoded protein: CAISGVGQGDSNEQFF.

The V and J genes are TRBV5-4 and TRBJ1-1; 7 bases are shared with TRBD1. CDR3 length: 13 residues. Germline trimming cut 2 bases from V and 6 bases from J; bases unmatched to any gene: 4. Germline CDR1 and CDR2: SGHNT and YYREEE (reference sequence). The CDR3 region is CASSFDRVPEAFF. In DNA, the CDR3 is TGTGCCAGCAGCTTCGACAGGGTACCTGAAGCTTTCTTT.

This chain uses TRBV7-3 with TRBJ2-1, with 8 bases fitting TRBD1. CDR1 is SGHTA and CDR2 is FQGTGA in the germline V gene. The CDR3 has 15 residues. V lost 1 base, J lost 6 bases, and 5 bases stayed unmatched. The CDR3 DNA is TGTGCCAGCAGCTTAAACCAGGGGGCTCGCAATGAGCAGTTCTTC. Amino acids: CASSLNQGARNEQFF.

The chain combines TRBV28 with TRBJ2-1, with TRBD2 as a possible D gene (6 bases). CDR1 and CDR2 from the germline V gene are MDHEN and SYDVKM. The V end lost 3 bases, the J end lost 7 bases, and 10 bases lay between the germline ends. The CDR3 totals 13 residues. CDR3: CASSFPSGNEQFF. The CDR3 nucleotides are TGTGCCAGCAGTTTTCCCAGCGGGAATGAGCAGTTCTTC.

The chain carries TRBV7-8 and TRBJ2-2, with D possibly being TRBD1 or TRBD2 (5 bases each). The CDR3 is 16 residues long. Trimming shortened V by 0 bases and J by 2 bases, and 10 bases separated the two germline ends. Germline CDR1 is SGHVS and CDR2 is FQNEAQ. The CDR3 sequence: CASSLAGTYNTGELFF. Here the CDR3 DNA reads TGTGCCAGCAGCTTAGCCGGGACCTATAACACCGGGGAGCTGTTTTTT.